Presented here are 15 T cell receptor beta chains from one specimen sequenced in a study of T cell repertoires in cytomegalovirus infection. These TCRs' antigens remain unknown. TCRdb reprocessed the reads via MiXCR and lists one record per CDR3 protein. Counted here are about 500,000 distinct CDR3 sequences, around a third occurring once; the ten biggest clones make up 15% to 20%. Sequencing was performed on cultured PBMCs, taken from culture after CMV antigen stimulation. These receptors originate from a human donor in good health (CMV status not recorded). Some clones in this sample may be carry-over from other donors' samples.

The rearrangement joins TRBV7-9 to TRBJ2-7, with TRBD2 matching over 10 bases. The V gene end was trimmed by 5 bases and the J gene end by 4 bases; junction bases not matched to a gene: 8. Looked up from germline, CDR1 is SEHNR and CDR2 is FQNEAQ (reference sequence). CDR3 length: 15 amino acids. The CDR3 reads CASSPLAGVRYEQYF. In DNA, the CDR3 is TGTGCCAGCAGCCCCCTAGCGGGAGTTCGGTACGAGCAGTACTTC.

The gene calls are TRBV7-8 and TRBJ1-2, with D hard to call. Trimming left V 5 bases short and J 8 bases short, with 24 bases between. Germline CDR1 is SGHVS and CDR2 is FQNEAQ. This CDR3 contains 16 residues. The CDR3 coding sequence is TGTGCCAGCAGCATAAGAGCGGGAGATCACTTTAGGGGCTACACCTTC. Translation gives CASSIRAGDHFRGYTF.

The gene calls are TRBV7-6 and TRBJ1-1; 8 positions agree with TRBD1. V dropped 2 bases and J dropped 3; count of bases not matched to a gene: 5. Germline V gene lookup returns CDR1 SGHVS and CDR2 FNYEAQ. The CDR3 consists of 15 residues. The CDR3 here is CASSLSAGGHTEAFF. CDR3 coding DNA: TGTGCCAGCAGCTTATCAGCAGGGGGCCACACTGAAGCTTTCTTT. The full variable domain, its missing parts supplied by reference TRBV7-6 and TRBJ1-1, is GAGVSQSPRYKVTKRGQDVALRCDPISGHVSLYWYRQALGQGPEFLTYFNYEAQQDKSGLPNDRFSAERPEGSISTLTIQRTEQRDSAMYRCASSLSAGGHTEAFFGQGTRLTVV.

As concerns this clonotype: This likely comes from a read error, as the CDR3 has no conserved phenylalanine or tryptophan at its end. The chain couples TRBV7-4 to TRBJ2-1, with TRBD2 identical over 7 bases. The CDR3 runs to 18 residues. The V gene end was trimmed by 1 base and the J gene end by 5 bases; junction bases not matched to a gene: 14. The V gene's germline CDR1 is SGHVT and CDR2 SQSDAQ. CDR3 residues: CASSLGFSGLAADNEQFL. CDR3 nucleotides: TGTGCCAGCAGCTTAGGGTTTTCTGGGCTAGCGGCAGACAATGAGCAGTTCCTC.

This clonotype was recorded many times. The CDR3 region is CASSFLYEQYV. The CDR3, as DNA: TGTGCCAGCAGCTTCCTCTACGAGCAGTACGTC. This chain connects TRBV7-8 to TRBJ2-7; no firm D call. From germline, CDR1 is SGHVS and CDR2 FQNEAQ. The CDR3 contains 11 residues. The V end lost 3 bases, the J end lost 3 bases, and 3 bases lay between the germline ends.

This clonotype was observed a few times. The chain employs TRBV7-2 and TRBJ1-2; possibly TRBD1 for D (5 bases). This CDR3 has 21 residues. V was clipped by 5 bases and J by 1 base, with 32 bases between them. Germline V gene lookup returns CDR1 SGHTA and CDR2 FQGNSA. The CDR3 nucleotides are TGTGCCAGCAGCGACCCGTTAGGACATCCGAGTGACCGCTCAAATAACTATGGCTACACCTTC. Protein: CASSDPLGHPSDRSNNYGYTF.

The gene calls are TRBV7-2 and TRBJ1-5, with 7 bases fitting TRBD1. The CDR3 has 13 residues. After removal of 6 bases from V and 6 bases from J, the junction contained 5 bases not matched to a gene. Germline-derived CDR1 and CDR2 are SGHTA and FQGNSA. CDR3 DNA: TGTGCCAGCAGTGGACAGGTCGGTCAGCCCCAGCATTTT. This sequence encodes CASSGQVGQPQHF. The full variable domain, completed using reference TRBV7-2 and TRBJ1-5, is GAGVSQSPSNKVTEKGKDVELRCDPISGHTALYWYRQSLGQGLEFLIYFQGNSAPDKSGLPSDRFSAERTGGSVSTLTIQRTQQEDSAVYLCASSGQVGQPQHFGDGTRLSIL.

This clonotype was seen only a few times. V is TRBV18 and J is TRBJ2-5, with D hard to call. V lost 3 bases and J lost 1, with 3 bases in between. The germline V gene has CDR1 KGHSH and CDR2 LQKENI. This CDR3 is 12 amino acids long. This chain's CDR3 is CASSPVQETQYF. CDR3 DNA: TGTGCCAGCTCACCTGTCCAAGAGACCCAGTACTTC.

The chain employs TRBV13 and TRBJ2-7; no clear D. The CDR3 extends over 15 amino acids. The germline CDR1 and CDR2 sequences are PRHDT and FYEKMQ (reference sequence). Trimming took off 0 bases at V and 2 bases at J, with 11 bases between the two ends. CDR3 coding DNA: TGTGCCAGCAGCTTAGGCCTCGGCGGAACCTACGAGCAGTACTTC. It translates to CASSLGLGGTYEQYF. Full variable domain (outside the CDR3, taken from reference TRBV13 and TRBJ2-7): AAGVIQSPRHLIKEKRETATLKCYPIPRHDTVYWYQQGPGQDPQFLISFYEKMQSDKGSIPDRFSAQQFSDYHSELNMSSLELGDSALYFCASSLGLGGTYEQYFGPGTRLTVT.

The chain employs TRBV30 and TRBJ1-6, with a tentative D call TRBD1 (5 bases). CDR3 length: 14 residues. Germline loops: CDR1 GTSNPN, CDR2 SVGIG (reference sequence). V was clipped by 0 bases and J by 8 bases, with 11 bases between them. The CDR3 sequence is CAWSVNRWDSPLHF. CDR3 sequence (DNA): TGTGCCTGGAGTGTCAACAGGTGGGATTCACCCCTCCACTTT.

The DNA for the CDR3 is TGCGCCAGCAGCCAAGATCCCAGCGGGAACAATGAGCAGTTCTTC. It encodes CASSQDPSGNNEQFF. V gene TRBV4-1 combines with J gene TRBJ2-1; 7 bases align to TRBD2. V shed 0 bases and J 5 bases; nucleotides not matched to a gene: 4. The CDR3 is 15 residues long. CDR1 MGHRA and CDR2 YSYEKL come from the germline V gene.

This chain links TRBV7-9 with TRBJ2-2; D possibly uses TRBD1 or TRBD2 (6 bases each). This CDR3 is built from 15 residues. Trimming cost V 10 bases and J 8 bases, with 23 bases left between them. Germline-derived CDR1 and CDR2 are SEHNR and FQNEAQ (reference sequence). CDR3 loop: CAIPSGGGTTGELFF. CDR3 bases: TGTGCCATCCCCTCTGGAGGGGGGACAACTGGGGAGCTGTTTTTT.

This clonotype was seen many times. The rearrangement links TRBV7-2 to TRBJ2-3; D is possibly TRBD1 or TRBD2 (5 bases each). The CDR3 extends over 15 amino acids. V dropped 3 bases and J dropped 2 bases, with 12 bases sitting between them. CDR1 is SGHTA and CDR2 is FQGNSA in the germline V gene. For the CDR3, the DNA is TGTGCCAGCAGCTTCCGGGACGTCCTCACAGATACGCAGTATTTT. This encodes CASSFRDVLTDTQYF.

The rearrangement joins TRBV4-3 to TRBJ2-1; D ambiguous. Germline loops: CDR1 LGHNA, CDR2 YSLEER. The CDR3 has 13 amino acids. The V and J ends lost 0 bases and 9 bases respectively, with 9 bases between them. CDR3 protein: CASSQDRPSEQFF. CDR3 bases: TGCGCCAGCAGCCAAGATCGTCCTAGTGAGCAGTTCTTC.

This clonotype was found a few times. V is TRBV6-1 and J is TRBJ1-1; 7 bases are a match to TRBD1. Germline lookup yields CDR1 MNHNS and CDR2 SASEGT. CDR3 length equals 14 residues. Unmatched junction bases numbered 6, after V lost 6 bases and J lost 2 bases. CDR3 in amino acids: CASSFTGVNTEAFF. As DNA, the CDR3 is TGTGCCAGCAGCTTTACAGGGGTTAACACTGAAGCTTTCTTT.